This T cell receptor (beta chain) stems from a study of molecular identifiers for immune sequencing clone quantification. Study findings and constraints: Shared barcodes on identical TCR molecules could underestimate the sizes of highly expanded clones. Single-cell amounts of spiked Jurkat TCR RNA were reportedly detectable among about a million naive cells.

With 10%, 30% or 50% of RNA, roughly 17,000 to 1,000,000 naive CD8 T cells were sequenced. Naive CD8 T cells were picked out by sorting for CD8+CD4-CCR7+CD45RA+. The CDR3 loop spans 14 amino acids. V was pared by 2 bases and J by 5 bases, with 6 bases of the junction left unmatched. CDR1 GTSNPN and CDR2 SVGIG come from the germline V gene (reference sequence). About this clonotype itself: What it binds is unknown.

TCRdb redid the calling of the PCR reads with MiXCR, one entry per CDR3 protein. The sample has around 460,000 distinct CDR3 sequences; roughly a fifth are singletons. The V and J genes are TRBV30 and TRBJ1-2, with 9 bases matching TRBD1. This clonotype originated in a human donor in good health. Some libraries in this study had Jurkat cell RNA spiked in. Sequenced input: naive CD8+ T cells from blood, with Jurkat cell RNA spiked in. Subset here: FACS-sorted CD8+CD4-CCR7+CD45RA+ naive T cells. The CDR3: CAWSSGQGAYGYTF. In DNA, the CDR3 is TGTGCCTGGAGTTCGGGACAGGGAGCTTATGGCTACACCTTC.